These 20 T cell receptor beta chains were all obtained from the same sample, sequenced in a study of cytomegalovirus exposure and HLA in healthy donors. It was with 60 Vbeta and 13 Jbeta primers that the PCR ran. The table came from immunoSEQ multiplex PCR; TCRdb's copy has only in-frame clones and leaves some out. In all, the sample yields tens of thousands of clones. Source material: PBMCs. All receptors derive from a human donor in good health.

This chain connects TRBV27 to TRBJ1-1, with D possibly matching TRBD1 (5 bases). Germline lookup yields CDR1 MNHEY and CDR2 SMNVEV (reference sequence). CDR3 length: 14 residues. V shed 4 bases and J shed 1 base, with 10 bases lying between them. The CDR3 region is CASSSETENTEAFF. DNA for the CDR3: TGTGCCAGCAGTTCAGAGACAGAGAACACTGAAGCTTTCTTT.

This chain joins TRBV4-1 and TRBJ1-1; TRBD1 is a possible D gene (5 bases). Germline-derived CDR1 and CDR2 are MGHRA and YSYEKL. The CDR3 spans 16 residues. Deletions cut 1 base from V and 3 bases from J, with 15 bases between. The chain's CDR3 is CASSQVFAGGDTEAFF. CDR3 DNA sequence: TGCGCCAGCAGCCAAGTATTCGCGGGGGGTGACACTGAAGCTTTCTTT.

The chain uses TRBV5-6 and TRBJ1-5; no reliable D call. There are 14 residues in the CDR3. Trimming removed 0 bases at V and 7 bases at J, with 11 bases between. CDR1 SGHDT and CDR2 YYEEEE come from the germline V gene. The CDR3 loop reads CASSLGSGEQPQHF. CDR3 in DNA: TGTGCCAGCAGCTTGGGGTCCGGGGAACAGCCCCAGCATTTT.

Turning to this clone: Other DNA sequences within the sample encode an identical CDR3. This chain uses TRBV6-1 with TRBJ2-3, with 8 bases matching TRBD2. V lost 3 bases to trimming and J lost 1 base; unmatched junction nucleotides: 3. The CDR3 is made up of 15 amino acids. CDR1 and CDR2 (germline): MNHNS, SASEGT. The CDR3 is CASSEWRGGTDTQYF. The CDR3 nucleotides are TGTGCCAGCAGTGAGTGGCGGGGGGGCACAGATACGCAGTATTTT.

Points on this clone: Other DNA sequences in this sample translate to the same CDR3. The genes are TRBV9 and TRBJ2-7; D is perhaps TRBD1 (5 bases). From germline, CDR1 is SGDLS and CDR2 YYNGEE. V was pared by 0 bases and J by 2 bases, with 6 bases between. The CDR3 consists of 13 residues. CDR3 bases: TGTGCCAGCAGCGTAGGGACAACCTACGAGCAGTACTTC. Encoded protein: CASSVGTTYEQYF.

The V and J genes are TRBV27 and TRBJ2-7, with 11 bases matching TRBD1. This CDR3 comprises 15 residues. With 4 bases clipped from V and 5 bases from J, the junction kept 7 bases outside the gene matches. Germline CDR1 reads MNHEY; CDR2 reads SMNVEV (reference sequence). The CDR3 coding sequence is TGTGCCAGCAGTTCGCCGGGACAGGGGGAGAACGAGCAGTACTTC. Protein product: CASSSPGQGENEQYF.

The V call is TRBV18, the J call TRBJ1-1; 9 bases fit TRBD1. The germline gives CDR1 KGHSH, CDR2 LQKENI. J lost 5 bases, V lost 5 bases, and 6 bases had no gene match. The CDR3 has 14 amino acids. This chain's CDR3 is CASSSGQGRTEAFF. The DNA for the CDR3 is TGTGCCAGCTCATCAGGACAGGGGAGGACTGAAGCTTTCTTT. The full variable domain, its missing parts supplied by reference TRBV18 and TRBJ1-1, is NAGVMQNPRHLVRRRGQEARLRCSPMKGHSHVYWYRQLPEEGLKFMVYLQKENIIDESGMPKERFSAEFPKEGPSILRIQQVVRGDSAAYFCASSSGQGRTEAFFGQGTRLTVV.

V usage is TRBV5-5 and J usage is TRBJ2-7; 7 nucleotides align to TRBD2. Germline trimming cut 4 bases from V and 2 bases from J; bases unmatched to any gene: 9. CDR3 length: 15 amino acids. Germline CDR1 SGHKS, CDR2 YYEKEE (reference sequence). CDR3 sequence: CASSPTSETTYEQYF. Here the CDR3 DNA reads TGTGCCAGCAGCCCCACTAGCGAAACCACCTACGAGCAGTACTTC.

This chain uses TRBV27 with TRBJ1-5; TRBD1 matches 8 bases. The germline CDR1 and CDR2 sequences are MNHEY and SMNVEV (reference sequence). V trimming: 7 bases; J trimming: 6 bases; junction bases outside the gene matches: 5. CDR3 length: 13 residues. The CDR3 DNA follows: TGTGCCAGCAACCTACAGGGGGGTCAGCCCCAGCATTTT. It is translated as CASNLQGGQPQHF.

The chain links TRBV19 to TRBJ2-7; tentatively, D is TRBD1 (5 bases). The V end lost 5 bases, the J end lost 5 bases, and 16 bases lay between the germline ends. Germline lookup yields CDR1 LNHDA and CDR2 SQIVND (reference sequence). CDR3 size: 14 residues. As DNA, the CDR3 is TGTGCCAGTAGTTCTCCACGTGTGGGGCACGAGCAGTACTTC. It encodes CASSSPRVGHEQYF.

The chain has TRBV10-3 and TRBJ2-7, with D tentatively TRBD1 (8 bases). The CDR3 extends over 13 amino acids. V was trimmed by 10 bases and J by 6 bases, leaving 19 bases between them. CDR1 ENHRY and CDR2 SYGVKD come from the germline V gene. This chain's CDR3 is CATGQGGMREQYF. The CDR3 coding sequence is TGTGCCACCGGACAGGGAGGGATGCGCGAGCAGTACTTC.

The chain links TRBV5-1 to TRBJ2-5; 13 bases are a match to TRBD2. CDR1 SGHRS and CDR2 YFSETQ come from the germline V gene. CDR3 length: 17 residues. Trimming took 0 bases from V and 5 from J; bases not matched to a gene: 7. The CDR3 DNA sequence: TGCGCCAGCAGCTTGGTTGCCCAGACTAGCGGGGGGGAGACCCAGTACTTC. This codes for CASSLVAQTSGGETQYF.

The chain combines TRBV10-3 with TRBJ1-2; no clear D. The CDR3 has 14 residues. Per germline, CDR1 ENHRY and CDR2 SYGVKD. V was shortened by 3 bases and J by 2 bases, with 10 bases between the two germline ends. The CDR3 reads CAISDPRNNYGYTF. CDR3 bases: TGTGCCATCAGTGATCCCAGGAACAACTATGGCTACACCTTC.

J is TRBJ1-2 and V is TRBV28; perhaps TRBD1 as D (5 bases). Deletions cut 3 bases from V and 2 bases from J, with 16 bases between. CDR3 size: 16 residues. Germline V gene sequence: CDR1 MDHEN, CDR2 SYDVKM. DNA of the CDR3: TGTGCCAGCAGTTTGGGCGGGGGGGGAAGAAACTATGGCTACACCTTC. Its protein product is CASSLGGGGRNYGYTF.

In nucleotides, the CDR3 is TGTGCCAGCAGTAAGACAGGCCCCAAGGGTCAGCCCCAGCATTTT. This sequence encodes CASSKTGPKGQPQHF. The chain carries TRBV6-1 and TRBJ1-5; D is possibly TRBD1 (6 bases). The CDR3 totals 15 residues. Germline V lookup: CDR1 MNHNS, CDR2 SASEGT. Deletions cut 5 bases from V and 6 bases from J, with 17 bases between.

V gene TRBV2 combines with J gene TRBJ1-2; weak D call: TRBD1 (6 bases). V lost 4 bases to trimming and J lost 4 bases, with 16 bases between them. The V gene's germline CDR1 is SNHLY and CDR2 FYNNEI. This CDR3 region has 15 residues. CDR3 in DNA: TGTGCCAGCAGTGGAGGAGGCAGGGGCGGCTATGGCTACACCTTC. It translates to CASSGGGRGGYGYTF.

The CDR3 sequence is CSVEADRNTIYF. CDR3 nucleotide sequence: TGCAGCGTTGAAGCTGACAGAAACACCATATATTTT. The chain is built from TRBV29-1 and TRBJ1-3, with D unresolved. V shed 1 base and J shed 5 bases, with 6 bases lying between them. This CDR3 is built from 12 residues. Germline V gene data show CDR1 as SQVTM and CDR2 as ANQGSEA. The variable domain in full, completed from reference TRBV29-1 and TRBJ1-3, reads SAVISQKPSRDICQRGTSLTIQCQVDSQVTMMFWYRQQPGQSLTLIATANQGSEATYESGFVIDKFPISRPNLTFSTLTVSNMSPEDSSIYLCSVEADRNTIYFGEGSWLTVV.

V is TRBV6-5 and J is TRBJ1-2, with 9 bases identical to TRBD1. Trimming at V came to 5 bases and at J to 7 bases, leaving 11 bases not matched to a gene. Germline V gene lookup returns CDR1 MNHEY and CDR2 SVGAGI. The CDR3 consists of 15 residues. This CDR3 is CASSKPRTGVFGYTF. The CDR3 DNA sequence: TGTGCCAGCAGTAAACCGCGGACAGGGGTATTTGGCTACACCTTC.

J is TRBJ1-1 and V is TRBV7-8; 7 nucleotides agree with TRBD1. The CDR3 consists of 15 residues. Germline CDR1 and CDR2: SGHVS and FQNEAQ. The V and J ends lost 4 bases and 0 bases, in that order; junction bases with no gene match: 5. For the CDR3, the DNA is TGTGCCAGCAGCTCATCACAGGGGATGAACACTGAAGCTTTCTTT. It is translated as CASSSSQGMNTEAFF.

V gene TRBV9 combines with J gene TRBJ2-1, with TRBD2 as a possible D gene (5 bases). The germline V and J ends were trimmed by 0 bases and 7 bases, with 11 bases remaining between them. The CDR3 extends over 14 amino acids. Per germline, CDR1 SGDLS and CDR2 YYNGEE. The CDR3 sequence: CASSVELLGNEQFF. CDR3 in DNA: TGTGCCAGCAGCGTAGAACTACTAGGGAATGAGCAGTTCTTC.